This T cell receptor beta chain was sequenced during a study of graft-versus-host responses after intestinal transplantation (dated by TCRdb to the early 2020s). In the study overall: Multivisceral, liver-intestinal, or isolated intestinal transplants were received by the recipients. Every recipient was given anti-thymocyte globulin induction, then maintenance tacrolimus and steroids for around three years. To identify alloreactive clones, pre-transplant mixed lymphocyte reaction products were sequenced and compared with unstimulated pre-transplant donor and recipient T cells. A peak of at least 4% donor T cells among recipient peripheral blood mononuclear cells was the definition used for donor T cell macrochimerism. A cohort of 24 intestinal transplant recipients, including one retransplant, was enrolled, and a few patients lacking pretransplant specimens were excluded. Rather than being sequenced by the commercial service, samples from a few later patients were sequenced in-house on an Illumina MiSeq and processed with MiXCR. Bulk TCR-beta CDR3 sequencing was used to track graft-versus-host and host-versus-graft alloreactive T cell clones in the graft, circulation and bone marrow after intestinal transplantation. The research as a whole found: High GvH to HvG T cell clonal ratios were observed in the allografts of patients with donor T cell macrochimerism. GvH clones were detected in recipient bone marrow, and some of these GvH clones were observed earlier in ileal mucosa or blood, consistent with an intestinal mucosal origin. Early after transplant, peak levels of circulating GvH clones were associated with declines in HvG clones. Conclusions were limited by the relatively low number and heterogeneity of intestinal transplant patients.

The CDR3 numbers 14 residues from cysteine through phenylalanine. Only CDR3 DNA is held: 42 bases, read in frame from base 1. V is trimmed back by 11 bases and J by 7 bases, and the junction contains 16 bases that no gene match accounts for. The germline V gene provides CDR1 MNHNS and CDR2 SASEGT. About this clone: This clone's antigen is unknown. No much larger clone is present one base from it, and per-base qualities are unavailable.

The intended sense of this specimen's time point label: cells obtained before transplantation from donor or recipient. CD3+CD4+ and CD3+CD8+ populations were FACS-sorted from unstimulated pre-transplant donor and recipient cells taken from spleen or lymph nodes. The protocol used for the library was the immunoSEQ multiplex PCR assay. For most patients, genomic DNA was isolated with the Qiagen DNeasy Blood and Tissue Kit and shipped frozen to Adaptive Biotechnologies for TCR sequencing. Adaptive Biotechnologies carried out high-throughput TCR-beta CDR3 sequencing of genomic DNA for most patients. From the authors' description of their analysis: Adaptive's ImmunoSEQ software supplied the TCR sequencing data for roughly 17 patients, while MiXCR and VDJtools were used to process a few other patients. CD4 versus CD8 sorting errors were corrected by removing sequences found in both subsets at a frequency ratio below 5:1. CDR3 nucleotide sequences shared by donor and recipient were removed because the origin of these sequences could not be assigned. At least 2-fold expansion over unstimulated cells and a minimum CFSE-low frequency of 0.002% (template counts) or 0.001% (read counts) were required for clones to be classified as alloreactive. Mappable clones were those detected in sequenced pre-transplant spleen, lymph node, or MLR CFSE-low populations of the donor or recipient. The cumulative frequency of alloreactive clones was calculated as a percentage of all sequences, weighted by copy number. Entries here come from immuneACCESS through TCRdb and include only in-frame sequences with V and J called. Some clones fail to appear in such tables; in the studies checked, an unresolved V gene covers under half of the shortfall, and the cause of the remainder is unknown. V and J calls plus clone size are reproduced from that table; the DNA served to infer D and trimming. The sample table lists approximately 76,000 clones, 75% to 90% of them with a count of one. The ten largest account for 0.35% to 0.5% of the sample.

This sequence was found in a human donor who was the organ donor for an intestinal transplant. The rearranged chain carries TRBV6-1 and TRBJ1-1; 7 central bases correspond to TRBD1. The input for sequencing was unstimulated CD4+ T cells sorted from spleen or lymph node cells, taken before transplant. The nucleotides are TGTGCCTCCCAGATCGACAGGGTAGGAGGTGAAGCTTTCTTT. This codes for CASQIDRVGGEAFF.